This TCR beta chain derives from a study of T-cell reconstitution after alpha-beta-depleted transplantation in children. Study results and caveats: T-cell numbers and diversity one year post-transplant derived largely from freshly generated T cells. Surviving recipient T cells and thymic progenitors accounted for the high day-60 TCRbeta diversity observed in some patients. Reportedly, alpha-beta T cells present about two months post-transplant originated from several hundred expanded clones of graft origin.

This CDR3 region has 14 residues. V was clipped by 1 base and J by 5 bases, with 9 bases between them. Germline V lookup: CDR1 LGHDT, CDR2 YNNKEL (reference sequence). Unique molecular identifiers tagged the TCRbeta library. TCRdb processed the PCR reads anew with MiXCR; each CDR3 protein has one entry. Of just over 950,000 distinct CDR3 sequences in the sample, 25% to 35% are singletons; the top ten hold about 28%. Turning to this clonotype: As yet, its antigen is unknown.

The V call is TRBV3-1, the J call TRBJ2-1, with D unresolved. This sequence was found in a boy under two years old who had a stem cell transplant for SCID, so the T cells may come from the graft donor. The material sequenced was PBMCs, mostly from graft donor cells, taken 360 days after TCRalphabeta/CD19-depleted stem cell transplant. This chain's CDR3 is CASSQGPMNNEQFF. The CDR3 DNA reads TGTGCCAGCAGCCAAGGTCCCATGAACAATGAGCAGTTCTTC.